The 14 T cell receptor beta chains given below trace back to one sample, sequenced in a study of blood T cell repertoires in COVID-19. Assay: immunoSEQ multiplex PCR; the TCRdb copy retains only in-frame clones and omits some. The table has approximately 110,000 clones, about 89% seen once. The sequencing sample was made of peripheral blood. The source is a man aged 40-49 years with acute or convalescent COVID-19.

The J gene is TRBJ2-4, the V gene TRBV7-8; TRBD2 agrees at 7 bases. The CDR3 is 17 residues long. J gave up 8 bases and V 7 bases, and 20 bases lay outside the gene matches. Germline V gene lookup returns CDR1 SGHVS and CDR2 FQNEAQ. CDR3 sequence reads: CASTERLTSPIRDIQYF. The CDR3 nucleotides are TGTGCCAGCACTGAAAGACTGACTAGCCCTATTAGGGACATTCAGTACTTC.

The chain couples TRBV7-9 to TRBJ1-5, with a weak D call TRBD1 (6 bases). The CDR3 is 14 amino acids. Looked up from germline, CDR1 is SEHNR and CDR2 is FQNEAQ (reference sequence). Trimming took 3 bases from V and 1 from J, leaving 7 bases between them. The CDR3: CASSFGQSNQPQHF. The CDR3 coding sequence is TGTGCCAGCAGCTTCGGACAGAGCAATCAGCCCCAGCATTTT. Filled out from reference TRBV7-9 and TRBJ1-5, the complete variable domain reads DTGVSQNPRHKITKRGQNVTFRCDPISEHNRLYWYRQTLGQGPEFLTYFQNEAQLEKSRLLSDRFSAERPKGSFSTLEIQRTEQGDSAMYLCASSFGQSNQPQHFGDGTRLSIL.

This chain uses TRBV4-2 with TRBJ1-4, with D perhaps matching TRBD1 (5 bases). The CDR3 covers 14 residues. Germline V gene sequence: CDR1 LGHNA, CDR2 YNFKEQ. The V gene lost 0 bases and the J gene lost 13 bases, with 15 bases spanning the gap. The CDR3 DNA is TGTGCCAGCAGCCAAGATGGGGCCGGCGGTGGACTGTTTTTT. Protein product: CASSQDGAGGGLFF.

The CDR3 DNA follows: TGTGCCAGCAGCTCCAAGGGGGCTAAGGATGAAAAACTGTTTTTT. Its translation: CASSSKGAKDEKLFF. The chain recombines TRBV5-5 with TRBJ1-4, with 7 bases lining up with TRBD1. V trimming: 3 bases; J trimming: 6 bases; junction bases outside the gene matches: 8. The CDR3 is made up of 15 amino acids. Germline lookup yields CDR1 SGHKS and CDR2 YYEKEE (reference sequence).

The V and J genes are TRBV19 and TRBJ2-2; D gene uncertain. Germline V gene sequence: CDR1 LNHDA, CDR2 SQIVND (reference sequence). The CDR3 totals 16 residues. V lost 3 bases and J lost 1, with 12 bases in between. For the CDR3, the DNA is TGTGCCAGTAGTATCGTTGGCGGCCGGAACACCGGGGAGCTGTTTTTT. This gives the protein CASSIVGGRNTGELFF.

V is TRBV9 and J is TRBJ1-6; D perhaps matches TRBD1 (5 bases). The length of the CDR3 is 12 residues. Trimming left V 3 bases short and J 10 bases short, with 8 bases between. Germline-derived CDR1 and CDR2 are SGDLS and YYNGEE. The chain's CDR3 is CASSASGSPLHF. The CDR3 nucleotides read TGTGCCAGCAGCGCATCAGGGTCACCCCTCCACTTT. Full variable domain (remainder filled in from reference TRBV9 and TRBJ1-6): DSGVTQTPKHLITATGQRVTLRCSPRSGDLSVYWYQQSLDQGLQFLIQYYNGEERAKGNILERFSAQQFPDLHSELNLSSLELGDSALYFCASSASGSPLHFGNGTRLTVT.

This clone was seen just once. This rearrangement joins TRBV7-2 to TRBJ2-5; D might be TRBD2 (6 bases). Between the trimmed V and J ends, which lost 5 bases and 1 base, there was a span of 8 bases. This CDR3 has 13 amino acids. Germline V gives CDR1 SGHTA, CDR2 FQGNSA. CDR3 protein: CASSTGVQETQYF. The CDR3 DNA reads TGTGCCAGCAGCACGGGAGTCCAAGAGACCCAGTACTTC. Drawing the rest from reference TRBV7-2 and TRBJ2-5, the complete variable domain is GAGVSQSPSNKVTEKGKDVELRCDPISGHTALYWYRQSLGQGLEFLIYFQGNSAPDKSGLPSDRFSAERTGGSVSTLTIQRTQQEDSAVYLCASSTGVQETQYFGPGTRLLVL.

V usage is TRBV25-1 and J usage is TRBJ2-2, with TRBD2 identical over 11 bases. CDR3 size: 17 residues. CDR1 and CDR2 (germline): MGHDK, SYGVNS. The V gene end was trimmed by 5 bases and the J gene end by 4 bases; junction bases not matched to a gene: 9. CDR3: CASSKTSGDPGTGELFF. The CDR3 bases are TGTGCCAGCAGTAAGACTAGCGGGGACCCCGGCACCGGGGAGCTGTTTTTT.

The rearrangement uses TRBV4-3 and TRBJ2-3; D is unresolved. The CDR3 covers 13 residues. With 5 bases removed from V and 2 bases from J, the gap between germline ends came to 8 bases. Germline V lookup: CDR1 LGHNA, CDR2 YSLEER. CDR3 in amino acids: CASSVALTDTQYF. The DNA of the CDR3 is TGCGCCAGCAGCGTGGCCCTCACAGATACGCAGTATTTT.

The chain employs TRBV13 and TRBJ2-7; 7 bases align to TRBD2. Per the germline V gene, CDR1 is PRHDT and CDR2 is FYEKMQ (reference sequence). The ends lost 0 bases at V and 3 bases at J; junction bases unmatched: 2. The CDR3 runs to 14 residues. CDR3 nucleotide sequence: TGTGCCAGCAGCTTAGGCAGGGAGGGCTACGAGCAGTACTTC. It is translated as CASSLGREGYEQYF.

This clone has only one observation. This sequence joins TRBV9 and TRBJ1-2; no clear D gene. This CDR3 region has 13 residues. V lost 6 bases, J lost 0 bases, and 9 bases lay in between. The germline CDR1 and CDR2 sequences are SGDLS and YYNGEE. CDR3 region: CASTAGPNYGYTF. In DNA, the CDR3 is TGTGCCAGCACCGCAGGCCCTAACTATGGCTACACCTTC. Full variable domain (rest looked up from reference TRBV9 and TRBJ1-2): DSGVTQTPKHLITATGQRVTLRCSPRSGDLSVYWYQQSLDQGLQFLIQYYNGEERAKGNILERFSAQQFPDLHSELNLSSLELGDSALYFCASTAGPNYGYTFGSGTRLTVV.

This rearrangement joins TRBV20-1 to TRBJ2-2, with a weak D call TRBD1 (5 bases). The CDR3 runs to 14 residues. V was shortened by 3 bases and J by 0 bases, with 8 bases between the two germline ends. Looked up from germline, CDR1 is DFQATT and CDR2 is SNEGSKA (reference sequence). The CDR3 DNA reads TGCAGTGCTAGTCAGGGCGCGAACACCGGGGAGCTGTTTTTT. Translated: CSASQGANTGELFF.

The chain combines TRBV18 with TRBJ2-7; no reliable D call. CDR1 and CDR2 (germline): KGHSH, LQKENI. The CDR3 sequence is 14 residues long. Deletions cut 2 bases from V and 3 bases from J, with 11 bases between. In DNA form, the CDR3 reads TGTGCCAGCTCACCATTCGACAAGATCTACGAGCAGTACTTC. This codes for CASSPFDKIYEQYF.

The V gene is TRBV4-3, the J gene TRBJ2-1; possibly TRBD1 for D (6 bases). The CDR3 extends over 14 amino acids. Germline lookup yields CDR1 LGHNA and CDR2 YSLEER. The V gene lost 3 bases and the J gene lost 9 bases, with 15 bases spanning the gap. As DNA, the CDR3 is TGCGCCAGCAGCCAGGGGGCGGAGTGGGGTGAGCAGTTCTTC. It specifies CASSQGAEWGEQFF.